This entry describes one TCR beta chain. The antigen remains undetermined. The data originate from a study of CXCR3-negative and CXCR3-positive naive CD8 T cells. Overall study results and limits: Both naive subsets showed comparably high diversity, and memory CD8+ cells showed much lower diversity.

UMI-labeled 5' RACE yielded the TRB cDNA libraries. One entry per CDR3 protein, without DNA, is what TCRdb gives after re-calling the 5' RACE reads. The record lists a few thousand distinct CDR3 sequences, of which the ten most abundant hold roughly 2.5%. The material sequenced was naive CXCR3- CD8+ T cells from blood. Subset here: CD45RO-CCR7+CD27+CD95- naive CD8+ T cells lacking CXCR3 (TNR3-). The sequence was obtained from a human donor in good health. Some clones in this sample may be carry-over from other donors' samples.

This CDR3 is CASRLLAVWSSYNEQFF. The chain links TRBV7-8 to TRBJ2-1; TCRdb's assignment of TRBD2 cannot be checked, as there is no DNA. This CDR3 is built from 17 residues. Germline values: CDR1 SGHVS, CDR2 FQNEAQ.